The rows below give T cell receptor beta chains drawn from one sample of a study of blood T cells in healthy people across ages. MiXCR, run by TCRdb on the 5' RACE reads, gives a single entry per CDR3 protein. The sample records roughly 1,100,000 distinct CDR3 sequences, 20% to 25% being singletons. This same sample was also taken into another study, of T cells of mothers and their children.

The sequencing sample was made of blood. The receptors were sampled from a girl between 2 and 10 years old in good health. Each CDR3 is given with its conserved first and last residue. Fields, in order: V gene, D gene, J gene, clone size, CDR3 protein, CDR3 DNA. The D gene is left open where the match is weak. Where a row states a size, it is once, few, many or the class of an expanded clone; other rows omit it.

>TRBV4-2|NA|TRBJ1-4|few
CASSPHAGGVRELFF
TGTGCCAGCAGCCCTCACGCGGGAGGAGTACGGGAACTGTTTTTT
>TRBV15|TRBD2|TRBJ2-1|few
CATSPRTSSPNEQFF
TGTGCCACCAGCCCCCGGACTAGCTCTCCAAATGAGCAGTTCTTC
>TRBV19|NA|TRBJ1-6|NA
CASQTDDNSPLHF
TGTGCCAGCCAGACAGACGATAATTCACCCCTCCACTTT
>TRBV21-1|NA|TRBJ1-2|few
CASSKGPVHYSNYGYTF
TGTGCCAGCAGCAAAGGCCCGGTCCACTACTCTAACTATGGCTACACCTTC
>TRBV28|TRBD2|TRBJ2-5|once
CASSRTGTRALQTQYF
TGTGCCAGCAGCCGAACCGGGACTAGAGCGTTGCAGACCCAGTACTTC
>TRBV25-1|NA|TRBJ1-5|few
CASSGGFDGQPQHF
TGTGCCAGCAGCGGGGGGTTTGACGGACAGCCCCAGCATTTT
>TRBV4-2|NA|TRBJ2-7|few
CASSLDGDEQYF
TGTGCCAGCAGTCTCGACGGGGACGAGCAGTACTTC
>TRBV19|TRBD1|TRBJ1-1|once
CASSLWTGRGTEAFF
TGTGCCAGTAGTCTCTGGACAGGGAGGGGCACTGAAGCTTTCTTT
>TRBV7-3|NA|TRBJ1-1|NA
CASSLRWGAEAFF
TGTGCCAGCAGCTTAAGATGGGGAGCTGAAGCTTTCTTT
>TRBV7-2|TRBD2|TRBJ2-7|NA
CASSFSGGFSYEQYF
TGTGCCAGCAGCTTTAGCGGGGGCTTCTCCTACGAGCAGTACTTC
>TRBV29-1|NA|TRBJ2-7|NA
CSGQEGTYEQYF
TGCAGCGGCCAGGAGGGTACCTACGAGCAGTACTTC
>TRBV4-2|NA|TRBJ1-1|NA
CASSQLQTGTNTEAFF
TGTGCCAGCAGCCAACTGCAAACCGGGACGAACACTGAAGCTTTCTTT
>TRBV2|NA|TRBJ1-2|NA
CASSELDTNKGGYTF
TGTGCCAGCAGTGAACTGGACACCAATAAGGGTGGCTACACCTTC
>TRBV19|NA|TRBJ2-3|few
CASSIDLWGRDTQYF
TGTGCCAGTAGTATAGATCTGTGGGGACGAGATACGCAGTATTTT
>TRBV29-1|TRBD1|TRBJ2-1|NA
CSVSDRGQFF
TGCAGCGTTTCCGACAGGGGGCAGTTCTTC
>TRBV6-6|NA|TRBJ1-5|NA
CASSYISGQPQHF
TGTGCCAGCAGTTATATCTCGGGGCAGCCCCAGCATTTT
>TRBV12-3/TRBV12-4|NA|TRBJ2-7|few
CASSPDGKDEQYF
TGTGCCAGCAGTCCGGACGGAAAGGACGAGCAGTACTTC
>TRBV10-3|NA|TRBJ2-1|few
CVISEGVSGPPSFYNEQFF
TGTGTCATCAGTGAGGGGGTTAGCGGGCCTCCCAGCTTCTACAATGAGCAGTTCTTC